In this sample, the clone carrying this T cell receptor beta chain turned up many times. What it binds is not known. This entry is derived from a study of prognosis after radiotherapy for stage I lung cancer. The wider study: Stage I non-small cell lung cancer patients were enrolled in Nanjing, China. This enrollment took place between 2018 and early 2019. The study recorded squamous cell carcinoma in over five patients and adenocarcinoma in approximately 13.

Template was genomic DNA; TCR beta CDR3 amplified in two multiplex PCR rounds. It was primers specific to each TRBV and TRBJ gene that first-round PCR used. TCRdb redid the calling of the multiplex PCR reads with MiXCR, one entry per CDR3 protein. Here the sample spans approximately 51,000 distinct CDR3 sequences, roughly 36% being singletons. Notes on the study in general: Gene usage, both TRBV and TRBJ, reportedly differed between patients with metastases and patients without them. Diminished Shannon entropy following stereotactic body radiation therapy characterized patients who developed distant metastases.

The CDR3 has 13 amino acids. V shed 5 bases and J 6 bases; nucleotides not matched to a gene: 3. V and J are TRBV12-3 or TRBV12-4 and TRBJ1-5; 8 positions agree with TRBD1. The clonotype comes from a donor over 45 with non-small cell lung cancer. Here the sequenced sample was PBMCs, taken before or after stereotactic body radiation therapy (not recorded which). CDR3 protein: CASSNTGGQPQHF. The CDR3, as DNA: TGTGCCAGCAGTAACACAGGGGGTCAGCCCCAGCATTTT.